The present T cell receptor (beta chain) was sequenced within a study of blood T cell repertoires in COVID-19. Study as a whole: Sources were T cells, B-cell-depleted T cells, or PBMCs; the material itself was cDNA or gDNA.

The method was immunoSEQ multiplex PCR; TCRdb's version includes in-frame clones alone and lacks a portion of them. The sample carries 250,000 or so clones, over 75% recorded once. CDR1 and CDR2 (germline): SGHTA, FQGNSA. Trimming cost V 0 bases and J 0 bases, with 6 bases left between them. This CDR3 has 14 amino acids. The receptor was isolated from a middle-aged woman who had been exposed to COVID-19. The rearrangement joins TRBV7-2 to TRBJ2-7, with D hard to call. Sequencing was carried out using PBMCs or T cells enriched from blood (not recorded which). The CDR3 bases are TGTGCCAGCAGCTTAGCTGGCAGCTCCTACGAGCAGTACTTC. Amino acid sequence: CASSLAGSSYEQYF.